This T cell receptor (beta chain) was found in a study of blood T cell repertoires in COVID-19. Across the whole study: Researchers got acute and convalescent COVID-19 samples from the United States, Italy and Spain. PBMCs, B-cell-depleted T cells, or T cells provided the cDNA or gDNA that made up the material.

In the original processing: Counts of nucleated cells, estimated from reference gene primer amplification, were obtained. Profiled with immunoSEQ multiplex PCR; TCRdb holds only in-frame clones, not every one. V, J and clone size are taken as reported in that table, and D and trimming were inferred from the DNA itself. The data contain fewer than 120,000 clones, 75% to 85% of them singletons. V was cut by 3 bases and J by 6 bases, with 7 bases left in between. CDR1 and CDR2 (germline): SGDLS, YYNGEE. The CDR3 is made up of 12 amino acids. The sequence was obtained from a woman in her sixties or seventies with acute or convalescent COVID-19. The chain couples TRBV9 to TRBJ2-1; D not certain. The sample consisted of peripheral blood. The DNA of the CDR3 is TGTGCCAGCAGCGCCCTCCTCAATGAGCAGTTCTTC. Amino acid sequence: CASSALLNEQFF.